This entry lists 4 T cell receptor beta chains sequenced from one sample in a study of blood T cell repertoires in COVID-19. Clones were read by immunoSEQ multiplex PCR, and TCRdb kept only the in-frame ones, dropping some. Of some 220,000 clones listed, approximately 78% are singletons. Input material: peripheral blood. The receptor source for this set is a woman aged 70-85 years with COVID-19, enrolled during active disease.

The chain is built from TRBV5-1 and TRBJ2-1, with TRBD2 matching 16 bases. The germline gives CDR1 SGHRS, CDR2 YFSETQ. The CDR3 is 18 amino acids. With 4 bases clipped from V and 3 bases from J, the junction kept 7 bases outside the gene matches. The CDR3 region has the DNA TGCGCCAGCAGCGTAGGGACTAGCGGGAGGGCCCTCTACAATGAGCAGTTCTTC. Amino acid sequence: CASSVGTSGRALYNEQFF.

This chain joins TRBV30 and TRBJ1-2, with D possibly matching TRBD1 (6 bases). Trimming removed 5 bases from V and 6 bases from J, with 13 bases in between. The CDR3 runs 12 residues. The germline gives CDR1 GTSNPN, CDR2 SVGIG (reference sequence). The DNA of the CDR3 is TGTGCCTGGGAGCGACAGGCCAATGGCTACACCTTC. Translated, it gives CAWERQANGYTF. The variable domain in full, with the rest retrieved from reference TRBV30 and TRBJ1-2, is SQTIHQWPATLVQPVGSPLSLECTVEGTSNPNLYWYRQAAGRGLQLLFYSVGIGQISSEVPQNLSASRPQDRQFILSSKKLLLSDSGFYLCAWERQANGYTFGSGTRLTVV.

The V gene is TRBV6-5, the J gene TRBJ2-7, with 8 bases identical to TRBD1. This CDR3 comprises 14 residues. The V gene's germline CDR1 is MNHEY and CDR2 SVGAGI. J was trimmed by 4 bases and V by 10 bases; bases with no gene match: 12. DNA of the CDR3: TGTGCCACCAGAGGACAGGGTGAGGGATACGAGCAGTACTTC. This sequence encodes CATRGQGEGYEQYF.

The chain recombines TRBV10-3 with TRBJ2-7, with 11 bases identical to TRBD2. Germline lookup yields CDR1 ENHRY and CDR2 SYGVKD. The V gene end was trimmed by 6 bases and the J gene end by 3 bases; junction bases not matched to a gene: 4. The CDR3 is 14 amino acids. CDR3 sequence (DNA): TGTGCCATCAGCGCGGGGACTAGCGGCTACGAGCAGTACTTC. Its translation is CAISAGTSGYEQYF.